This passage covers 7 T cell receptor beta chains from one sample sequenced in a study of T cell changes during pregnancy in multiple sclerosis. Assay: immunoSEQ multiplex PCR; the TCRdb copy retains only in-frame clones and omits some. The sample yields about 50,000 clones, 80% to 95% seen once. The starting material was CD4+ T cells from peripheral blood mononuclear cells, obtained after pregnancy. The origin of the receptors is a female donor in good health, enrolled as a control in a pregnancy study.

The chain employs TRBV28 and TRBJ1-2; D unresolved. Germline CDR1 MDHEN, CDR2 SYDVKM. The CDR3 has 15 amino acids. With 3 bases removed from V and 3 bases from J, the gap between germline ends came to 14 bases. CDR3 protein: CASSFPLGSHYGYTF. As DNA, the CDR3 is TGTGCCAGCAGTTTCCCCCTCGGGTCCCACTATGGCTACACCTTC.

V is TRBV6-6 and J is TRBJ2-1, with TRBD2 identical over 9 bases. There are 16 residues in the CDR3. The germline CDR1 and CDR2 sequences are MNHNY and SVGAGI (reference sequence). J was trimmed by 3 bases and V by 4 bases; bases with no gene match: 7. The CDR3 region is CASSSSASGIYNEQFF. The CDR3 bases are TGTGCCAGCAGTTCCTCGGCTAGCGGGATCTACAATGAGCAGTTCTTC.

The chain uses TRBV7-9 and TRBJ2-2; D is perhaps TRBD1 (6 bases). Deletions cut 3 bases from V and 1 base from J, with 9 bases between. The germline CDR1 and CDR2 sequences are SEHNR and FQNEAQ (reference sequence). CDR3 length: 15 amino acids. The CDR3 DNA is TGTGCCAGCAGCTTTGTACAGGGGAACACCGGGGAGCTGTTTTTT. Translated, it gives CASSFVQGNTGELFF.

The chain is built from TRBV25-1 and TRBJ2-7; 9 bases are a match to TRBD1. The CDR3 totals 16 residues. The germline CDR1 and CDR2 sequences are MGHDK and SYGVNS. V lost 3 bases and J lost 5; bases outside the gene matches: 11. CDR3 sequence (DNA): TGTGCCAGCAGTGAGGTTGGGACAGGGATTTCCCACGAGCAGTACTTC. Residues: CASSEVGTGISHEQYF.

Turning to this clone: Other DNA sequences in this sample translate to the same CDR3. The V gene is TRBV6-1, the J gene TRBJ2-5, with a tentative D call TRBD2 (5 bases). V shed 5 bases and J shed 2 bases, with 12 bases lying between them. CDR1 and CDR2 (germline): MNHNS, SASEGT. The CDR3 has 14 residues. In DNA, the CDR3 is TGTGCCAGCAGTCCCGGACTCGTTCAAGAGACCCAGTACTTC. This translates into CASSPGLVQETQYF.

The V gene is TRBV5-4, the J gene TRBJ2-1; 11 bases are shared with TRBD2. Germline CDR1 and CDR2: SGHNT and YYREEE (reference sequence). The trim removed 4 bases at V and 9 bases at J, leaving 12 bases unmatched. This CDR3 has 16 residues. This CDR3 is CASSPGLAGIVGEQFF. Written as DNA, the CDR3 is TGTGCCAGCAGCCCTGGACTAGCGGGTATAGTCGGTGAGCAGTTCTTC.

The rearrangement links TRBV6-5 to TRBJ2-7, with D tentatively TRBD1 (6 bases). Germline V gives CDR1 MNHEY, CDR2 SVGAGI. The CDR3 consists of 14 residues. Trimming left V 7 bases short and J 0 bases short, with 13 bases between. The chain's CDR3 is CASTRTVSSYEQYF. As DNA, the CDR3 is TGTGCCAGCACCAGGACAGTGAGCTCCTACGAGCAGTACTTC.